These 12 T cell receptor beta chains came from one sample sequenced in a study of blood T cell repertoires in COVID-19. Sequencing was performed with immunoSEQ multiplex PCR; in TCRdb, only in-frame clones are kept and a portion is missing. In the table there are about 270,000 clones, under 90% of which are singletons. The sample comprised peripheral blood. The receptors shown here come from a woman under 30 with acute or convalescent COVID-19.

The gene calls are TRBV28 and TRBJ2-1, with 11 bases aligning to TRBD2. The CDR3 loop spans 14 amino acids. Trimming cost V 5 bases and J 6 bases; bases outside gene matches: 3. Germline V gives CDR1 MDHEN, CDR2 SYDVKM. The CDR3 spells CASSIAGGPNEQFF. CDR3 nucleotides: TGTGCCAGCAGTATAGCGGGAGGGCCCAATGAGCAGTTCTTC.

The V call is TRBV2, the J call TRBJ2-5; 10 bases map to TRBD1. This CDR3 spans 13 amino acids. V gave up 8 bases and J gave up 5 bases; unmatched junction bases: 5. CDR1 is SNHLY and CDR2 is FYNNEI in the germline V gene. CDR3 coding DNA: TGTGCCAGCTCGGGGGACAGGGGTGAGACCCAGTACTTC. This codes for CASSGDRGETQYF.

The chain employs TRBV18 and TRBJ1-5; tentative D call: TRBD1 (6 bases). CDR3 length: 14 residues. V lost 3 bases and J lost 6, with 12 bases in between. Germline V CDR1 and CDR2: KGHSH, LQKENI. The CDR3 DNA reads as TGTGCCAGCTCACCGACAGGATCTGGTCAGCCCCAGCATTTT. Its protein product is CASSPTGSGQPQHF.

The rearrangement uses TRBV3-1 (or the pseudogene TRBV3-2) and TRBJ2-7; no clear D gene. The CDR3 consists of 13 residues. Germline CDR1 is LGHDT and CDR2 is YNNKEL (reference sequence). Trimming removed 3 bases at V and 1 base at J, with 7 bases between. CDR3 DNA: TGTGCCAGCAGCCAGGCGGATTCCTACGAGCAGTACTTC. Its translation: CASSQADSYEQYF.

The chain combines TRBV24-1 with TRBJ2-1; D not resolved. There are 12 residues in the CDR3. Trimming took off 5 bases at V and 10 bases at J, with 11 bases between the two ends. Germline V lookup: CDR1 KGHDR, CDR2 SFDVKD. Here the CDR3 DNA reads TGTGCCACCAGTGCCTCGACACCCGAGCAGTTCTTC. This encodes CATSASTPEQFF.

This clone was found once. This chain uses TRBV7-9 with TRBJ1-6, with TRBD1 identical over 7 bases. The junction had 2 bases not matched to a gene; V was cut back by 4 bases and J by 5 bases. The CDR3 covers 14 residues. Germline CDR1 SEHNR, CDR2 FQNEAQ (reference sequence). CDR3 bases: TGTGCCAGCAGCTCTCAGGGGGATAATTCACCCCTCCACTTT. Translated, it gives CASSSQGDNSPLHF. Based on the CDR3 plus reference TRBV7-9 and TRBJ1-6, the full variable domain is DTGVSQNPRHKITKRGQNVTFRCDPISEHNRLYWYRQTLGQGPEFLTYFQNEAQLEKSRLLSDRFSAERPKGSFSTLEIQRTEQGDSAMYLCASSSQGDNSPLHFGNGTRLTVT.

The chain carries TRBV2 and TRBJ1-1; 8 nucleotides match TRBD1. In germline, CDR1 is SNHLY, CDR2 FYNNEI. Trimming took 4 bases from V and 0 from J; bases not matched to a gene: 4. This CDR3 comprises 15 residues. CDR3 in amino acids: CASSGSRGLNTEAFF. The CDR3, as DNA: TGTGCCAGCAGTGGAAGCAGGGGGCTGAACACTGAAGCTTTCTTT.

The CDR3 DNA sequence: TGTGCCAGCAGCCCAGACAGGGACTCCTACGAGCAGTACTTC. This translates into CASSPDRDSYEQYF. The chain couples TRBV3-1 (or the pseudogene TRBV3-2) to TRBJ2-7, with 7 bases that match TRBD1. This CDR3 contains 14 residues. The V gene end was trimmed by 4 bases and the J gene end by 0 bases; junction bases not matched to a gene: 3. Germline lookup yields CDR1 LGHDT and CDR2 YNNKEL (reference sequence).

The CDR3 DNA is TGTGCCAGCAGGAGTTTTCGACAGGGGGCGGGGTATGGCTACACCTTC. It translates to CASRSFRQGAGYGYTF. The rearrangement uses TRBV2 and TRBJ1-2, with 10 bases aligning to TRBD1. This CDR3 spans 16 amino acids. Germline V gives CDR1 SNHLY, CDR2 FYNNEI. V trimming: 6 bases; J trimming: 5 bases; junction bases outside the gene matches: 12.

The chain links TRBV9 to TRBJ2-5, with D perhaps TRBD1 (6 bases). This CDR3 has 16 amino acids. Trimming removed 4 bases at V and 1 base at J, with 17 bases between. Germline lookup yields CDR1 SGDLS and CDR2 YYNGEE. The DNA of the CDR3 is TGTGCCAGCAGCCAGAGGGAACAGGGCCCCCAAGAGACCCAGTACTTC. It translates to CASSQREQGPQETQYF.

The chain is built from TRBV7-9 and TRBJ2-7; D perhaps matches TRBD1 (5 bases). The CDR3 sequence is 15 residues long. Trimming stripped 1 base from V and 0 bases from J, with 10 bases between. Germline loops: CDR1 SEHNR, CDR2 FQNEAQ (reference sequence). The CDR3 loop reads CASSLGGESSYEQYF. The CDR3 DNA is TGTGCCAGCAGCTTAGGGGGCGAGAGCTCCTACGAGCAGTACTTC.

The chain combines TRBV6-6 with TRBJ1-1; D might be TRBD1 (6 bases). This CDR3 region has 13 residues. The germline V gene encodes CDR1 MNHNY and CDR2 SVGAGI (reference sequence). Between the trimmed V and J ends, which lost 8 bases and 5 bases, there was a span of 15 bases. The DNA for the CDR3 is TGTGCCAGCGGCGGGGGGGCGAGGACTGAAGCTTTCTTT. As protein: CASGGGARTEAFF.